This entry is about one T cell receptor beta chain. Original processing methods: Amplification with reference gene primers provided the estimates of nucleated cell counts. TCRdb keeps only in-frame clones here, not all; method: immunoSEQ multiplex PCR. Clone size and the V and J calls come from that table; the DNA yielded D and trimming. The sample has more than 200,000 clones, just under 90% seen once. The length of the CDR3 is 16 residues. Deletions cut 4 bases from V and 0 bases from J, with 16 bases between. CDR1 is LGHDT, CDR2 YNNKEL, per germline (reference sequence). The sample is drawn from a study of blood T cell repertoires in COVID-19. Whole-study context: PBMCs, B-cell-depleted T cells, or T cells provided the cDNA or gDNA that made up the material.

The origin of this receptor is a man aged 25 to 40 with COVID-19, enrolled during active disease. The sequenced sample consisted of peripheral blood. This chain connects TRBV3-1 (or the pseudogene TRBV3-2) to TRBJ2-7; a weak D match, TRBD1 (5 bases). The CDR3 sequence is CASSLRQQAHSYEQYF. Written as DNA, the CDR3 is TGTGCCAGCAGCCTACGACAGCAGGCTCACTCCTACGAGCAGTACTTC.